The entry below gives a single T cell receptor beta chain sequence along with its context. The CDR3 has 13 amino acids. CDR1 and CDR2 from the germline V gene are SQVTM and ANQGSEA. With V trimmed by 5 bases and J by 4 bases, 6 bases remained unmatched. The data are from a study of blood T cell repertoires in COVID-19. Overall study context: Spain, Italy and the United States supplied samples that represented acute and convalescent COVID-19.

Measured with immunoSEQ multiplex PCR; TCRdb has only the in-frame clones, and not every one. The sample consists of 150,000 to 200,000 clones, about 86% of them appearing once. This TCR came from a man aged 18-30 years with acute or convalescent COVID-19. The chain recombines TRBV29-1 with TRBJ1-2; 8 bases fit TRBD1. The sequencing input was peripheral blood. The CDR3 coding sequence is TGCAGCGTTTCAGGGGGCCCTGGCTATGGCTACACCTTC. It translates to CSVSGGPGYGYTF.